This passage covers 19 T cell receptor beta chains from one sample sequenced in a study of vaccination and CD4 T cells after COVID-19. Time point specified: late sampling 161 to 241 days after vaccination in three convalescent patients. Noted treatment: roughly nine-day PBMC culture with coronavirus spike peptide pools or control peptides (ViraFEST assay). With the Oncomine TCR Beta short-read assay, DNA from cultured CD4+ T cells was sequenced. TCRdb re-derived calls from the PCR reads in MiXCR, one entry per CDR3 protein. The table lists under 25,000 distinct CDR3 sequences, around 30% of them singletons. Their cognate antigens are unknown. The material was CD4+ T cells from blood, cultured in vitro, obtained about 7 months after SARS-CoV-2 vaccination. Source of these receptors: a human donor who had recovered from COVID-19.

The chain couples TRBV28 to TRBJ2-3, with a tentative D call TRBD2 (6 bases). Looked up from germline, CDR1 is MDHEN and CDR2 is SYDVKM. This CDR3 is built from 14 residues. V was pared by 7 bases and J by 4 bases, with 15 bases between. DNA of the CDR3: TGTGCCAGCATTACTGGGGGGTCTTCAGATACGCAGTATTTT. Translated: CASITGGSSDTQYF.

The rearrangement uses TRBV20-1 and TRBJ2-3, with D hard to call. Germline CDR1 DFQATT, CDR2 SNEGSKA (reference sequence). Between the trimmed V and J ends, which lost 6 bases and 6 bases, there was a span of 16 bases. This CDR3 is built from 13 residues. For the CDR3, the DNA is TGCAGTGCGGAGAATGGAATGGCGGATACGCAGTATTTT. This sequence encodes CSAENGMADTQYF.

The J gene is TRBJ2-1, the V gene TRBV7-9; D is perhaps TRBD2 (6 bases). Between the trimmed V and J ends, which lost 2 bases and 4 bases, there was a span of 12 bases. The CDR3 is made up of 15 amino acids. CDR1 is SEHNR and CDR2 is FQNEAQ in the germline V gene (reference sequence). The CDR3 DNA reads TGTGCCAGCAGCTTAATCTCGGGAGAGTACAATGAGCAGTTCTTC. It encodes CASSLISGEYNEQFF.

This chain links TRBV20-1 with TRBJ2-3; TRBD2 agrees at 8 bases. Germline trimming cut 0 bases from V and 1 base from J; bases unmatched to any gene: 6. This CDR3 contains 16 residues. Germline CDR1 and CDR2: DFQATT and SNEGSKA (reference sequence). This CDR3 reads CSARDAGRAGTDTQYF. CDR3 in DNA: TGCAGTGCTAGAGATGCCGGGAGGGCCGGCACAGATACGCAGTATTTT.

This clonotype has more than one count but fewer than ten. V is TRBV28 and J is TRBJ2-7, with 10 bases aligning to TRBD2. The CDR3 consists of 16 residues. Trimming took 3 bases from V and 6 from J; bases not matched to a gene: 11. Germline lookup yields CDR1 MDHEN and CDR2 SYDVKM. CDR3 sequence (DNA): TGTGCCAGCAGTTTTCTAGCGGGAGTACTTTTGGGCGAGCAGTACTTC. As protein: CASSFLAGVLLGEQYF.

This chain uses TRBV5-4 with TRBJ2-5; weak D call: TRBD1 (7 bases). Per germline, CDR1 SGHNT and CDR2 YYREEE (reference sequence). The CDR3 runs 15 residues. Trimming cost V 0 bases and J 5 bases, with 14 bases left between them. This CDR3 reads CASSLEGGGAETQYF. In DNA, the CDR3 is TGTGCCAGCAGCTTGGAAGGAGGGGGCGCGGAGACCCAGTACTTC.

The chain has TRBV10-3 and TRBJ2-7, with TRBD1 identical over 7 bases. Germline V gene lookup returns CDR1 ENHRY and CDR2 SYGVKD. V lost 10 bases to trimming and J lost 2 bases; unmatched junction nucleotides: 14. The CDR3 runs to 15 residues. The CDR3 DNA reads TGTGCCAGCTCACCGGGCACAGGGGACACCTACGAGCAGTACTTC. This codes for CASSPGTGDTYEQYF.

This clonotype was seen a handful of times. V gene TRBV20-1 combines with J gene TRBJ1-2; D is perhaps TRBD1 (5 bases). This CDR3 spans 13 amino acids. Germline values: CDR1 DFQATT, CDR2 SNEGSKA (reference sequence). V was pared by 2 bases and J by 8 bases, with 15 bases between. CDR3 sequence: CSARTGGGRGYTF. In DNA form, the CDR3 reads TGCAGTGCTAGAACCGGGGGTGGCCGGGGCTACACCTTC.

This chain connects TRBV2 to TRBJ2-5, with a tentative D call TRBD1 (7 bases). Germline V lookup: CDR1 SNHLY, CDR2 FYNNEI. The CDR3 is 12 amino acids. This CDR3 reads CAAAGGLETQYF. The DNA of the CDR3 is TGTGCTGCGGCAGGGGGGTTGGAGACCCAGTACTTC.

Only a few counts were recorded for this clonotype. The chain carries TRBV7-9 and TRBJ1-5, with unresolved D. The ends were cut back, 4 bases at V and 2 bases at J, with 6 bases in the middle. The CDR3 spans 13 residues. CDR1 and CDR2 (germline): SEHNR, FQNEAQ (reference sequence). For the CDR3, the DNA is TGTGCCAGCAGCTCCGGCGGCAATCAGCCCCAGCATTTT. It encodes CASSSGGNQPQHF. Full variable domain (remainder filled in from reference TRBV7-9 and TRBJ1-5): DTGVSQNPRHKITKRGQNVTFRCDPISEHNRLYWYRQTLGQGPEFLTYFQNEAQLEKSRLLSDRFSAERPKGSFSTLEIQRTEQGDSAMYLCASSSGGNQPQHFGDGTRLSIL.

There are a few counts of this clonotype. The chain combines TRBV20-1 with TRBJ2-6, with D perhaps matching TRBD1 (6 bases). Germline CDR1 is DFQATT and CDR2 is SNEGSKA (reference sequence). The CDR3 covers 15 residues. V was pared by 6 bases and J by 2 bases, with 14 bases between. CDR3 loop: CSALFPGAGANVLTF. The DNA for the CDR3 is TGCAGTGCCCTTTTCCCAGGGGCTGGGGCCAACGTCCTGACTTTC.

Only a few counts were recorded for this clonotype. The chain couples TRBV27 to TRBJ2-1; 9 nucleotides agree with TRBD1. The CDR3 totals 13 residues. Unmatched junction bases numbered 10, after V lost 9 bases and J lost 10 bases. Germline CDR1 and CDR2: MNHEY and SMNVEV (reference sequence). The chain's CDR3 is CASRDTGGREQFF. CDR3 bases: TGTGCCAGTCGGGATACAGGGGGCAGGGAGCAGTTCTTC.

A single count supports this clonotype. The chain employs TRBV20-1 and TRBJ2-2; D unresolved. CDR1 DFQATT and CDR2 SNEGSKA come from the germline V gene (reference sequence). This CDR3 region has 15 residues. V gave up 4 bases and J gave up 0 bases, with 12 bases separating them. CDR3 DNA sequence: TGCAGTGCTACCCGACAATTCGCGAACACCGGGGAGCTGTTTTTT. The encoded protein is CSATRQFANTGELFF.

The CDR3 protein is CSASRHGESNQPQHF. CDR3 nucleotide sequence: TGCAGTGCTAGTCGACACGGAGAAAGCAATCAGCCCCAGCATTTT. V and J are TRBV20-1 and TRBJ1-5; the D is unclear. This CDR3 has 15 amino acids. Germline V gene data show CDR1 as DFQATT and CDR2 as SNEGSKA (reference sequence). Trimming took 3 bases from V and 1 from J, leaving 13 bases between them.

In its sample, this clonotype was seen once. The V and J genes are TRBV28 and TRBJ2-1; 11 bases are shared with TRBD2. Germline CDR1 reads MDHEN; CDR2 reads SYDVKM. V trimming: 3 bases; J trimming: 4 bases; junction bases outside the gene matches: 5. The CDR3 contains 16 residues. CDR3 in DNA: TGTGCCAGCAGTTTTAGCGGGAGGGGGGATTACAATGAGCAGTTCTTC. It yields the protein CASSFSGRGDYNEQFF.

J is TRBJ2-5 and V is TRBV11-2; TRBD1 matches 9 bases. The CDR3 extends over 14 amino acids. V dropped 5 bases and J dropped 3; count of bases not matched to a gene: 4. CDR1 and CDR2 from the germline V gene are SGHAT and FQNNGV. Here the CDR3 DNA reads TGTGCCAGCAGCCCACAGGGGGCGGAAGAGACCCAGTACTTC. It is translated as CASSPQGAEETQYF.

This clonotype was recorded a few times. This chain uses TRBV20-1 with TRBJ2-1, with TRBD2 matching 14 bases. This CDR3 contains 15 residues. With 3 bases clipped from V and 6 bases from J, the junction kept 4 bases outside the gene matches. Germline assignment: CDR1 DFQATT and CDR2 SNEGSKA (reference sequence). CDR3 protein: CSASRLAGGGNEQFF. CDR3 sequence (DNA): TGCAGTGCTAGCCGACTAGCGGGAGGGGGCAATGAGCAGTTCTTC.

This clonotype has only a few counts. V is TRBV10-3 and J is TRBJ1-5, with D hard to call. Trimming stripped 6 bases from V and 3 bases from J, with 6 bases between. Germline assignment: CDR1 ENHRY and CDR2 SYGVKD. This CDR3 region has 12 residues. The CDR3 coding sequence is TGTGCCATCAGCGACACCAATCAGCCCCAGCATTTT. This gives the protein CAISDTNQPQHF.

The chain combines TRBV4-2 with TRBJ2-3; 12 nucleotides align to TRBD2. Germline V gene sequence: CDR1 LGHNA, CDR2 YNFKEQ. V dropped 5 bases and J dropped 5; count of bases not matched to a gene: 2. This CDR3 has 14 residues. The CDR3 is CASSLGLAGDTQYF. The DNA for the CDR3 is TGTGCCAGCAGCTTGGGACTAGCGGGAGATACGCAGTATTTT.